This T cell receptor (beta chain) emerged from a study of control samples from healthy donors and cancer patients (dated by TCRdb to between 2020 and 2021). V is reduced by 3 bases and J by 4 bases, leaving a spacing of 9 bases between them. The CDR3 spans 13 residues, from the cysteine through the phenylalanine. Only the CDR3 DNA is retained, 39 bases long and in frame from the first base. In the germline V gene, CDR1 corresponds to SGHNT and CDR2 to YENEEA. In regard to this clone: Its antigen is still unknown. The sample holds no much larger clone one base away, and base qualities are not on file.

Libraries were prepared through the immunoSEQ multiplex PCR assay. TCRdb stores this immuneACCESS table with in-frame sequences only. Part of the clones is absent; in the studies checked, under half of the shortfall reflects unresolved V genes, and no reason is known for the rest. In all, the sample holds around 190,000 clones, and 85% to 90% of those were seen once. The leading ten clones occupy about 1.4% of the sample. The sample was blood. The receptor was isolated from a woman between 45 and 60 years old in good health. Recombination connected TRBV11-3 to TRBJ1-1, with no D gene named confidently. The CDR3 has the sequence CASSFKGSTEAFF. The sequence in DNA is TGTGCCAGCAGCTTTAAAGGGAGCACTGAAGCTTTCTTT.